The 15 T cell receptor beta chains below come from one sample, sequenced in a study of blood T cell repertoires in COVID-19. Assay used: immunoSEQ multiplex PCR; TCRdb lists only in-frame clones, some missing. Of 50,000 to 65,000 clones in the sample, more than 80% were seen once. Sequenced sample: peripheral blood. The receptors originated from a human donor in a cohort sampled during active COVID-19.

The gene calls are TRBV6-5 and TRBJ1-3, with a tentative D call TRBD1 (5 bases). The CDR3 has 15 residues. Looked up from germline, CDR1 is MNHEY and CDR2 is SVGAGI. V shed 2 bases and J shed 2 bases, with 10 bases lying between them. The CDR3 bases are TGTGCCAGCAGTTACGGGGTGGGGCCTGGAAACACCATATATTTT. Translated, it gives CASSYGVGPGNTIYF.

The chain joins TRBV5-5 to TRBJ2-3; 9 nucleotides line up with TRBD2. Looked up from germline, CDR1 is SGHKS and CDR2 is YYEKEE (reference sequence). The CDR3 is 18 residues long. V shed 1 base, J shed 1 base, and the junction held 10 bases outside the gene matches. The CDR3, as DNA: TGTGCCAGCAGCTTGTATCTAGCGGGAACATACGGCACAGATACGCAGTATTTT. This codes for CASSLYLAGTYGTDTQYF.

CDR3 bases: TGTGCCAGCAGTTACTCGGGGGGTTATGAGCAGTTCTTC. Translated, it gives CASSYSGGYEQFF. This chain joins TRBV6-5 and TRBJ2-1; tentative D call: TRBD2 (6 bases). Germline CDR1 is MNHEY and CDR2 is SVGAGI. This CDR3 region has 13 residues. V gave up 0 bases and J gave up 8 bases, with 8 bases separating them.

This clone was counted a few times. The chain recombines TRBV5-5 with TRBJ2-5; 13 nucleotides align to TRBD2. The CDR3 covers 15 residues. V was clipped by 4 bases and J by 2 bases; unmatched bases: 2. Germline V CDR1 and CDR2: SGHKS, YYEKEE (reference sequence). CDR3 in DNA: TGTGCCAGCAGCAGGACTAGCGGGAGACAAGAGACCCAGTACTTC. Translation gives CASSRTSGRQETQYF. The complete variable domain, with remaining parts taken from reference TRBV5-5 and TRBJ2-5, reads DAGVTQSPTHLIKTRGQQVTLRCSPISGHKSVSWYQQVLGQGPQFIFQYYEKEERGRGNFPDRFSARQFPNYSSELNVNALLLGDSALYLCASSRTSGRQETQYFGPGTRLLVL.

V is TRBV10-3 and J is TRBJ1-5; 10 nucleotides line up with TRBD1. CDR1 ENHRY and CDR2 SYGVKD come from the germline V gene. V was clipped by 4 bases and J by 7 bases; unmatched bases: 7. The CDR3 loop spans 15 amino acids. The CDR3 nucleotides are TGTGCCATCAGTGCGGGACAGGGGAGACGGCAGCCCCAGCATTTT. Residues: CAISAGQGRRQPQHF.

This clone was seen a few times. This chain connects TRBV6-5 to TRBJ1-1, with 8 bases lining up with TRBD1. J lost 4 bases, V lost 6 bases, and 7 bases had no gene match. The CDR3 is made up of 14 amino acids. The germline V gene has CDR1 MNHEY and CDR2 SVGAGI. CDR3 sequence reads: CASRYRTGLTEAFF. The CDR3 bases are TGTGCCAGCAGGTACAGGACAGGGCTCACTGAAGCTTTCTTT.

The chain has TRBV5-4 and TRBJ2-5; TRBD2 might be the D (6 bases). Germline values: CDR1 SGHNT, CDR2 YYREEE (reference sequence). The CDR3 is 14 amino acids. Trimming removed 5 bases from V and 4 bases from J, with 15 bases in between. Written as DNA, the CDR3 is TGTGCCAGCAGTTTCCCGGGACTGAGAGAGACCCAGTACTTC. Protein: CASSFPGLRETQYF.

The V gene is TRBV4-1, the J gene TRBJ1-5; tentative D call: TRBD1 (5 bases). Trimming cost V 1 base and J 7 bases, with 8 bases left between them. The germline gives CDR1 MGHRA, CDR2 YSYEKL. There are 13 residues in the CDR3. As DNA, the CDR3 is TGCGCCAGCAGCCAAGCAGGGAACCAGCCCCAGCATTTT. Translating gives CASSQAGNQPQHF.

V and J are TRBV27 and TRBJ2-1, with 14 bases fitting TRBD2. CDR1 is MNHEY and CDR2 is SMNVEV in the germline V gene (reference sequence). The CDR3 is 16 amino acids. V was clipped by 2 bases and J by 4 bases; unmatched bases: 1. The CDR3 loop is CASSLRLAGGYNEQFF. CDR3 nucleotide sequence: TGTGCCAGCAGTTTACGACTAGCGGGAGGGTACAATGAGCAGTTCTTC.

The CDR3 region is CATSDPGTSGFTDTQYF. CDR3 DNA sequence: TGTGCCACCAGTGATCCCGGGACTAGCGGTTTCACAGATACGCAGTATTTT. The chain uses TRBV24-1 and TRBJ2-3, with 11 bases aligning to TRBD2. The trim removed 3 bases at V and 2 bases at J, leaving 6 bases unmatched. Looked up from germline, CDR1 is KGHDR and CDR2 is SFDVKD. The CDR3 consists of 17 residues.

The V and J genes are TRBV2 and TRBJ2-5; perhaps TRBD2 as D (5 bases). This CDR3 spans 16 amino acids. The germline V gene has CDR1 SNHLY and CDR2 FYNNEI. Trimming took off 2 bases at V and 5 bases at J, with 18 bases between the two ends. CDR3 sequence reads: CASSERSTGFGETQYF. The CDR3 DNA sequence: TGTGCCAGCAGTGAAAGATCCACGGGGTTCGGCGAGACCCAGTACTTC.

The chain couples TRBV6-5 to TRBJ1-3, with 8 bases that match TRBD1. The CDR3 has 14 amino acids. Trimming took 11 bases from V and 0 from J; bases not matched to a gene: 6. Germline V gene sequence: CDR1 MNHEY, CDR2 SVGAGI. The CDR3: CAWGQAASGNTIYF. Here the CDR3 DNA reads TGTGCCTGGGGACAGGCCGCCTCTGGAAACACCATATATTTT.

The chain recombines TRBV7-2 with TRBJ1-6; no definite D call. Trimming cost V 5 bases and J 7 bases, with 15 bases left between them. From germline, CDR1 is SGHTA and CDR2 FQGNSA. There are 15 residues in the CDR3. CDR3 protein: CASSPAGGPNSPLHF. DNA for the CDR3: TGTGCCAGCAGCCCCGCGGGTGGGCCAAATTCACCCCTCCACTTT.

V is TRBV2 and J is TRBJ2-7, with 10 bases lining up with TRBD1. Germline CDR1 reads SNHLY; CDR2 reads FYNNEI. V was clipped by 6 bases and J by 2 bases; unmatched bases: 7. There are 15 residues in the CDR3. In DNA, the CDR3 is TGTGCCAGCAGGTTGGACAGGGGGGGTCCCTACGAGCAGTACTTC. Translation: CASRLDRGGPYEQYF.

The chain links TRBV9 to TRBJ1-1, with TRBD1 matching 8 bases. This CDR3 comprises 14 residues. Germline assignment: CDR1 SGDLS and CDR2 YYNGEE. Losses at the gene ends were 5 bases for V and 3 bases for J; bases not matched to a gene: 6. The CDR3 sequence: CASSADRGYTEAFF. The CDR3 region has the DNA TGTGCCAGCAGTGCCGACAGGGGTTACACTGAAGCTTTCTTT.